The 27 T cell receptor beta chains given below trace back to one sample, sequenced in a study of memory CD4+ T cells and cytomegalovirus serostatus. TCRdb's table, derived via immunoSEQ multiplex PCR, lists solely in-frame clones and lacks some. The data hold almost 55,000 clones, with roughly four fifths observed a single time. The sort gate was single viable CD3+CD4+CD8-CD45RO+ cells for memory CD4+ T cells. The sample consisted of memory CD4+ T cells from blood. The receptors here all came from an adult in good health and CMV-seronegative.

The chain recombines TRBV5-6 with TRBJ1-6, with D tentatively TRBD1 (5 bases). CDR1 SGHDT and CDR2 YYEEEE come from the germline V gene. V was cut by 4 bases and J by 7 bases, with 12 bases left in between. There are 14 residues in the CDR3. CDR3 in amino acids: CASSPGPNNSPLHF. CDR3 DNA: TGTGCCAGCAGCCCGGGACCAAACAATTCACCCCTCCACTTT.

This chain connects TRBV6-5 to TRBJ1-2; 10 bases map to TRBD1. J was trimmed by 8 bases and V by 4 bases; bases with no gene match: 10. This CDR3 has 15 amino acids. Germline CDR1 is MNHEY and CDR2 is SVGAGI. As DNA, the CDR3 is TGTGCCAGCAGTTGGAGGACCGGGACAGGGGAAGGCTACACCTTC. Translated, it gives CASSWRTGTGEGYTF.

The chain couples TRBV7-9 to TRBJ1-1; no definite D call. Germline V gene lookup returns CDR1 SEHNR and CDR2 FQNEAQ (reference sequence). Trimming left V 10 bases short and J 1 base short, with 13 bases between. The CDR3 length is 13 residues. The CDR3 nucleotides read TGTGCCACTTTTCGGGGAACGAACACTGAAGCTTTCTTT. Its translation: CATFRGTNTEAFF.

The sample holds one count of this clone. The V gene is TRBV27, the J gene TRBJ1-4, with 7 bases fitting TRBD1. J lost 7 bases, V lost 4 bases, and 6 bases had no gene match. From germline, CDR1 is MNHEY and CDR2 SMNVEV (reference sequence). The CDR3 totals 14 residues. CDR3 loop: CASSSRQGGEKLFF. CDR3 sequence (DNA): TGTGCCAGCAGTTCTAGACAGGGAGGTGAAAAACTGTTTTTT.

The rearrangement links TRBV28 to TRBJ2-7; 8 bases line up with TRBD1. Germline trimming cut 7 bases from V and 4 bases from J; bases unmatched to any gene: 9. CDR3 size: 14 residues. Germline loops: CDR1 MDHEN, CDR2 SYDVKM. CDR3 sequence: CASNFQGAHYEQYF. In DNA form, the CDR3 reads TGTGCCAGCAACTTCCAGGGGGCTCATTACGAGCAGTACTTC.

V usage is TRBV11-2 and J usage is TRBJ2-1; D may be TRBD2 (5 bases). The V end was cut by 8 bases, the J end by 0 bases, with 11 bases between. CDR3 size: 14 residues. In germline, CDR1 is SGHAT, CDR2 FQNNGV. CDR3 region: CASGGLSSYNEQFF. The CDR3 DNA sequence: TGTGCCAGCGGAGGTTTAAGCTCCTACAATGAGCAGTTCTTC.

The chain uses TRBV2 and TRBJ2-7; the match to TRBD1 covers 8 bases. The CDR3 loop spans 15 amino acids. Germline loops: CDR1 SNHLY, CDR2 FYNNEI. V gave up 5 bases and J gave up 3 bases; unmatched junction bases: 9. In nucleotides, the CDR3 is TGTGCCAGCAGTTCCGGGACAGGATTTCTCTACGAGCAGTACTTC. Encoded protein: CASSSGTGFLYEQYF.

The CDR3 region is CASSKPGLRTEAFF. The CDR3 DNA follows: TGTGCCAGCAGCAAACCAGGGCTGCGCACTGAAGCTTTCTTT. The genes are TRBV27 and TRBJ1-1; D is possibly TRBD1 (5 bases). The V and J ends lost 6 bases and 4 bases respectively, with 15 bases between them. The CDR3 is 14 amino acids. From germline, CDR1 is MNHEY and CDR2 SMNVEV (reference sequence).

The V and J genes are TRBV6-1 and TRBJ2-7; TRBD2 is a possible D gene (5 bases). Germline CDR1 is MNHNS and CDR2 is SASEGT. CDR3 length: 15 residues. V was shortened by 4 bases and J by 2 bases, with 15 bases between the two germline ends. CDR3 loop: CASSVAGIKTYEQYF. In DNA, the CDR3 is TGTGCCAGCAGTGTTGCCGGGATAAAAACCTACGAGCAGTACTTC.

The chain uses TRBV28 and TRBJ1-1; 12 bases agree with TRBD1. The CDR3 runs to 15 residues. The V gene end was trimmed by 4 bases and the J gene end by 6 bases; junction bases not matched to a gene: 6. Germline V gene data show CDR1 as MDHEN and CDR2 as SYDVKM. The CDR3 DNA follows: TGTGCCAGCAGTTCCGCGGGGACAGGGGGCTCTGAAGCTTTCTTT. It specifies CASSSAGTGGSEAFF.

The V call is TRBV7-2, the J call TRBJ2-3; D is unresolved. V dropped 2 bases and J dropped 4 bases, with 13 bases sitting between them. From germline, CDR1 is SGHTA and CDR2 FQGNSA. The CDR3 totals 15 residues. CDR3 in DNA: TGTGCCAGCAGCTTAAGGCCAGGTCGTTCAGATACGCAGTATTTT. Amino acids: CASSLRPGRSDTQYF.

The chain joins TRBV7-2 to TRBJ2-7; D not certain. Trimming removed 1 base at V and 0 bases at J, with 10 bases between. The germline V gene has CDR1 SGHTA and CDR2 FQGNSA. This CDR3 spans 15 amino acids. The CDR3 region has the DNA TGTGCCAGCAGCTTAGTCTGGGATACCTCCTACGAGCAGTACTTC. Its protein product is CASSLVWDTSYEQYF.

This chain connects TRBV29-1 to TRBJ2-1, with D possibly being TRBD1 (6 bases). Germline V gives CDR1 SQVTM, CDR2 ANQGSEA. Trimming shortened V by 2 bases and J by 8 bases, and 13 bases separated the two germline ends. The CDR3 has 13 residues. The CDR3 DNA is TGCAGCGTTGAATCGGACAGCCAATATGAGCAGTTCTTC. Translated, it gives CSVESDSQYEQFF.

This chain links TRBV7-2 with TRBJ1-2; 7 bases are shared with TRBD1. J was trimmed by 12 bases and V by 1 base; bases with no gene match: 11. The germline CDR1 and CDR2 sequences are SGHTA and FQGNSA. The CDR3 length is 14 residues. Here the CDR3 DNA reads TGTGCCAGCAGCTTAGGGGGGGACAGCTCGTCAGACACCTTC. Its protein product is CASSLGGDSSSDTF.

The V and J genes are TRBV7-8 and TRBJ1-5, with D possibly TRBD1 on 5 matching bases. V was trimmed by 4 bases and J by 2 bases, leaving 18 bases between them. CDR1 and CDR2 (germline): SGHVS, FQNEAQ. CDR3 length equals 17 residues. CDR3 region: CASSSKRGVGGNQPQHF. DNA of the CDR3: TGTGCCAGCAGCTCTAAACGAGGGGTGGGGGGCAATCAGCCCCAGCATTTT.

The CDR3 here is CASSSGLASAPFF. The CDR3 bases are TGTGCCAGCAGTTCGGGACTAGCGTCCGCTCCATTCTTC. V and J are TRBV6-6 and TRBJ2-1, with 10 bases lining up with TRBD2. The CDR3 consists of 13 residues. Trimming cost V 4 bases and J 16 bases; bases outside gene matches: 10. Per germline, CDR1 MNHNY and CDR2 SVGAGI (reference sequence).

The chain has TRBV7-2 and TRBJ2-2; no clear D. The CDR3 extends over 13 amino acids. The germline V gene has CDR1 SGHTA and CDR2 FQGNSA. V lost 4 bases and J 7 bases, leaving 10 bases between the germline ends. CDR3 bases: TGTGCCAGCAGCTCGAGCCCCGTCGGGGAGCTGTTTTTT. This gives the protein CASSSSPVGELFF. Complete variable domain (other parts from reference TRBV7-2 and TRBJ2-2): GAGVSQSPSNKVTEKGKDVELRCDPISGHTALYWYRQSLGQGLEFLIYFQGNSAPDKSGLPSDRFSAERTGGSVSTLTIQRTQQEDSAVYLCASSSSPVGELFFGEGSRLTVL.

The V gene is TRBV4-3, the J gene TRBJ1-2; D remains ambiguous. Germline lookup yields CDR1 LGHNA and CDR2 YSLEER. Trimming pared 0 bases from V and 2 bases from J, leaving 13 bases between. The CDR3 consists of 16 residues. In DNA form, the CDR3 reads TGCGCCAGCAGCCAAGAGTTGCAGGTACCAAACTATGGCTACACCTTC. It is translated as CASSQELQVPNYGYTF.

The rearrangement uses TRBV29-1 and TRBJ2-7; D tentatively reads TRBD1 or TRBD2 (5 bases each). Germline V gene lookup returns CDR1 SQVTM and CDR2 ANQGSEA. This CDR3 spans 13 amino acids. V dropped 3 bases and J dropped 1 base, with 10 bases sitting between them. Here the CDR3 reads CSVDGDGSYEQYF. The CDR3 nucleotides read TGCAGCGTTGATGGGGACGGATCCTACGAGCAGTACTTC.

The chain is built from TRBV9 and TRBJ2-3; 8 bases are shared with TRBD2. This CDR3 region has 14 residues. Germline trimming cut 0 bases from V and 7 bases from J; bases unmatched to any gene: 4. Germline loops: CDR1 SGDLS, CDR2 YYNGEE. The CDR3 sequence: CASSVVSGGYTQYF. In DNA, the CDR3 is TGTGCCAGCAGCGTAGTAAGCGGGGGCTATACGCAGTATTTT. The entire variable domain, with the rest obtained from reference TRBV9 and TRBJ2-3, is as follows: DSGVTQTPKHLITATGQRVTLRCSPRSGDLSVYWYQQSLDQGLQFLIQYYNGEERAKGNILERFSAQQFPDLHSELNLSSLELGDSALYFCASSVVSGGYTQYFGPGTRLTVL.

This chain's CDR3 is CASSPRTTPVADTQYF. CDR3 DNA: TGTGCCAGCAGCCCGAGGACGACACCGGTAGCAGATACGCAGTATTTT. This chain uses TRBV28 with TRBJ2-3; D remains ambiguous. Per germline, CDR1 MDHEN and CDR2 SYDVKM. The CDR3 contains 16 residues. V was cut by 6 bases and J by 4 bases, with 20 bases left in between.

The count of this clone is one. This CDR3 is CASRGPLPRYTF. The CDR3 nucleotides read TGTGCCAGCAGAGGGCCTCTCCCCCGCTACACCTTC. The J gene is TRBJ1-2, the V gene TRBV6-1, with D hard to call. Germline V gene sequence: CDR1 MNHNS, CDR2 SASEGT. This CDR3 comprises 12 residues. Trimming cost V 6 bases and J 9 bases, with 14 bases left between them.

V usage is TRBV19 and J usage is TRBJ1-5, with D uncertain. V lost 4 bases and J lost 8, with 15 bases in between. Germline V lookup: CDR1 LNHDA, CDR2 SQIVND (reference sequence). This CDR3 contains 14 residues. CDR3 sequence reads: CASSTYTIQEPQHF. The CDR3 bases are TGTGCCAGTAGTACCTACACCATTCAGGAGCCCCAGCATTTT. Complete variable domain (other parts from reference TRBV19 and TRBJ1-5): DGGITQSPKYLFRKEGQNVTLSCEQNLNHDAMYWYRQDPGQGLRLIYYSQIVNDFQKGDIAEGYSVSREKKESFPLTVTSAQKNPTAFYLCASSTYTIQEPQHFGDGTRLSIL.

The chain links TRBV29-1 to TRBJ2-5; D unresolved. The CDR3 extends over 10 amino acids. Trimming left V 5 bases short and J 3 bases short, with 4 bases between. Germline CDR1 is SQVTM and CDR2 is ANQGSEA. This chain's CDR3 is CSVWKETQYF. CDR3 sequence (DNA): TGCAGCGTTTGGAAAGAGACCCAGTACTTC.

The V and J genes are TRBV11-2 and TRBJ1-2; TRBD1 matches at 7 bases. J gave up 2 bases and V 5 bases, and 2 bases lay outside the gene matches. The length of the CDR3 is 13 residues. The germline gives CDR1 SGHAT, CDR2 FQNNGV. The CDR3 DNA reads as TGTGCCAGCAGCGAACAGGGGAACTATGGCTACACCTTC. The encoded protein is CASSEQGNYGYTF.

This rearrangement joins TRBV2 to TRBJ1-5, with D possibly being TRBD1 (6 bases). Looked up from germline, CDR1 is SNHLY and CDR2 is FYNNEI. This CDR3 is built from 15 residues. Trimming pared 5 bases from V and 7 bases from J, leaving 18 bases between. CDR3 sequence (DNA): TGTGCCAGCAGTCCAACCGAAGGGGGGTGGCAGCCCCAGCATTTT. Encoded protein: CASSPTEGGWQPQHF.

This clone was seen a few times. This chain links TRBV6-5 with TRBJ1-2; 9 nucleotides agree with TRBD1. J was trimmed by 8 bases and V by 6 bases; bases with no gene match: 10. Germline V CDR1 and CDR2: MNHEY, SVGAGI. This CDR3 comprises 14 residues. The CDR3 DNA follows: TGTGCCAGCAGCCGGACGTCAACAGGGGGCGGCTACACCTTC. Protein: CASSRTSTGGGYTF.